One T cell receptor (beta chain) is described in this entry. V was pared by 1 base and J by 7 bases, with 8 bases of the junction left unmatched. The CDR3 loop spans 15 amino acids. Germline assignment: CDR1 WNHNN and CDR2 SYGVQD (reference sequence). This record comes from a study of blood T cell repertoires in COVID-19. Across the whole study: Specimens from acute and convalescent COVID-19 originated in the United States, Italy and Spain. The cDNA or gDNA used as material had been derived from T cells, B-cell-depleted T cells, or PBMCs.

Original methodology: Amplification of reference gene primers provided the estimated nucleated cell counts. Assay: immunoSEQ multiplex PCR; the TCRdb copy retains only in-frame clones and omits some. Clonal size and the V and J genes are those of that table, whereas D and trimming came from the DNA. The table records approximately 300,000 clones, 89% of them present only once. Followed over time, Seattle patients had been enrolled while infection was active. This chain connects TRBV10-1 to TRBJ2-7, with 9 bases that match TRBD1. The sample was peripheral blood. The clonotype was recovered from a woman aged 25 to 39 with COVID-19, enrolled during active disease. CDR3 nucleotide sequence: TGCGCCAGCAGTGAGTGGGGGACAGGGAGTTGGGAGCAGTACGTC. It encodes CASSEWGTGSWEQYV.